The source of this TCR beta chain is a study of early T cells in non-severe SARS-CoV-2 infection. About the research overall: Sequencing used unsorted whole-blood bulk RNA, so chains lack pairing. General study points: In VDJdb matching, anti-spike CD8 responses were favored while private and CD4 specificities went missing.

V shed 1 base and J shed 1 base, with 10 bases lying between them. The CDR3 is made up of 15 amino acids. CDR1 and CDR2 from the germline V gene are GTSNPN and SVGIG (reference sequence). The TCR library protocol attached unique molecular identifiers to the individual cDNA molecules. TCRdb processed the 5' RACE reads anew with MiXCR; each CDR3 protein has one entry. The table lists about 80,000 distinct CDR3 sequences, 5% of them singletons. In its sample, this clonotype was seen many times. Its specificity is not known. The chain carries TRBV30 and TRBJ2-2; unclear D gene. The sample consisted of whole blood, taken at baseline. The clonotype comes from an adult who was a healthcare worker with PCR-confirmed SARS-CoV-2 infection or an uninfected control (not recorded which). Here the CDR3 reads CAWSDWLVNTGELFF. CDR3 nucleotide sequence: TGTGCCTGGAGTGATTGGCTGGTGAACACCGGGGAGCTGTTTTTT.